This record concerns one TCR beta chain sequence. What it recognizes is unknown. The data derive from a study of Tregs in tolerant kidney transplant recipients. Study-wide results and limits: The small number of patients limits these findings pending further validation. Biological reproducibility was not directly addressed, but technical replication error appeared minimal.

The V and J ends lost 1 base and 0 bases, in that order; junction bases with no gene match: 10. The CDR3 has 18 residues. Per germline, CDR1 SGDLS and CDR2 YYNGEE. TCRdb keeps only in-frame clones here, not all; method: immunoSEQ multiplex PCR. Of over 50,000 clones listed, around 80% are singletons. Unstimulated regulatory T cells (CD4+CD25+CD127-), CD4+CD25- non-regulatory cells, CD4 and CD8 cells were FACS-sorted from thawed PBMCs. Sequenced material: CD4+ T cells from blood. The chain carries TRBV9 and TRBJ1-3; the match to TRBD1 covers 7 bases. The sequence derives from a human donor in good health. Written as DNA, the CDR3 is TGTGCCAGCAGCGTAACCCAAACGGACAGGCTCTCTGGAAACACCATATATTTT. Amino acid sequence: CASSVTQTDRLSGNTIYF.